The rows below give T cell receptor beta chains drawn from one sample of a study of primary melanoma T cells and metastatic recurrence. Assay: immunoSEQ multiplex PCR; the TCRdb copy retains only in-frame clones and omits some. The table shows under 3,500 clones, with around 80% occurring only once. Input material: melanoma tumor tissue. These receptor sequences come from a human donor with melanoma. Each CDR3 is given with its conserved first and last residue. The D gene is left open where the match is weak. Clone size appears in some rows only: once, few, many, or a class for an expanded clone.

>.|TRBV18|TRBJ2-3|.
TGTGCCAGCTCAGCTGCAGGCGCAGATACGCAGTATTTT
CASSAAGADTQYF
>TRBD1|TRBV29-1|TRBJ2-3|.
TGCAGCGCCGGGGGGACAGGGCTGGACACAGATACGCAGTATTTT
CSAGGTGLDTDTQYF
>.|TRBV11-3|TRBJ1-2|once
TGTGCCAGCAGCTTGAGAAGTCCGGCCGAATATGGCTACACCTTC
CASSLRSPAEYGYTF
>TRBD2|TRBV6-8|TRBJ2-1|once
TGTGCCAGCAGTTTCCCGACTAGCGGGATGTACAATGAGCAGTTCTTC
CASSFPTSGMYNEQFF
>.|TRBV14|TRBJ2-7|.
TGTGCCAGCAGCCAAGTCACCGGGGGCGAGCAGTACTTC
CASSQVTGGEQYF
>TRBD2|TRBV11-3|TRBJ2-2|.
TGTGCCAGCAGCCTCGGGACTAGCGGGTACTCGAACACCGGGGAGCTGTTTTTT
CASSLGTSGYSNTGELFF
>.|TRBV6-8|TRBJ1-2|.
TGTGCCACCGCACCGTTCGACGGGTACTATGGCTACACCTTC
CATAPFDGYYGYTF
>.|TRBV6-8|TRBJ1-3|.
TGTGCCATCAGTAATACCAAGTTGGAATACCTCCCTGGAAACACCATATATTTT
CAISNTKLEYLPGNTIYF
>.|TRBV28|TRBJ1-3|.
TGTGCCAGCAGTTTTATCGTGAGGGGACGAAACACCATATATTTT
CASSFIVRGRNTIYF
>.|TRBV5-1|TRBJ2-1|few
TGCGCCAGCAGCTTGGACGGGGGTCGAGGCTCCTACAATGAGCAGTTCTTC
CASSLDGGRGSYNEQFF
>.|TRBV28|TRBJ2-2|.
TGTGCCAGCAGTTTGACGGCGCACACCGGGGAGCTGTTTTTT
CASSLTAHTGELFF
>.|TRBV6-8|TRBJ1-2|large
TGTGCCAGCAGTTACACCCTTAGGGGGGGCGATGGCTACACCTTC
CASSYTLRGGDGYTF
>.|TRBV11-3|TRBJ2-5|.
TGTGCCAACAGCTTAGTTGCTAGCGTAGAGACCCAGTACTTC
CANSLVASVETQYF
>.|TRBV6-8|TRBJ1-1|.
TGTGCCAGCAGTTATCTCGGGCGGGTTGGGCTTATCACTGAAGCTTTCTTT
CASSYLGRVGLITEAFF
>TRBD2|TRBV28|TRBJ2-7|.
TGTGCCAGCAGCAGAAGTACCGGGACTAGCGGGAAGCAGTACTTC
CASSRSTGTSGKQYF
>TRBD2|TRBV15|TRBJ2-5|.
TGTGCCACCAGCAGAGATCGAGGGACTAGCGGAGAGGGGGAGACCCAGTACTTC
CATSRDRGTSGEGETQYF
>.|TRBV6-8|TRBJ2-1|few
TGTGCCAGCACCCTAAACGCGGGCTACAATGAGCAGTTCTTC
CASTLNAGYNEQFF
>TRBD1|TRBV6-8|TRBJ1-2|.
TGTGCCAGCCTTCCCACCGGGACAGCGTTCTATGGCTACACCTTC
CASLPTGTAFYGYTF
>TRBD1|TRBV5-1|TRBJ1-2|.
TGCGCCAGCATCCCGGACAGGGGGCGTCTCATCTATGGCTACACCTTC
CASIPDRGRLIYGYTF
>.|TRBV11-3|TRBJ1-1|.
TGTGCCAGCAGCTTACAGGGCCTGAACACTGAAGCTTTCTTT
CASSLQGLNTEAFF
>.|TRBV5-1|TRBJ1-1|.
TGCGCCAGCAGCCATAACGGAGCCACGAACACTGAAGCTTTCTTT
CASSHNGATNTEAFF
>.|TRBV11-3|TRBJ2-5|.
TGTGCCAGCAGCTACCGCCTCACGGGAGAACATCAAGAGACCCAGTACTTC
CASSYRLTGEHQETQYF
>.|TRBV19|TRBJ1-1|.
TGTGCCAGTAGCCGGACGGGACGGCTGAACACTGAAGCTTTCTTT
CASSRTGRLNTEAFF
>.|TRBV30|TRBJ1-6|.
TGTGCCTGGAGCGAGTACTCACTCCCCCTCCACTTT
CAWSEYSLPLHF
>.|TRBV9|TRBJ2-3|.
TGTGCCAGCAGCGCCAGAAGGGGGGTTCAGGATACGCAGTATTTT
CASSARRGVQDTQYF
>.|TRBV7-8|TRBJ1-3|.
TGTGCCAGCAGCTTAGCAGGGGGAAACACCATATATTTT
CASSLAGGNTIYF
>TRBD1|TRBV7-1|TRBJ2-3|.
TGTGCCAGCAGCCCGGACAGGTGGACAGATACGCAGTATTTT
CASSPDRWTDTQYF
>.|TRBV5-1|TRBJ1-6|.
TGCGCCAGCAGCTTAGAGTTCTCCTATAATTCACCCCTCCACTTT
CASSLEFSYNSPLHF
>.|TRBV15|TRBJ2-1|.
TGTGCCACCAGCAGAGATCTAGGCCTCTACAATGAGCAGTTCTTC
CATSRDLGLYNEQFF
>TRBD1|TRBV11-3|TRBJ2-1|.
TGTGCCAGCAACAAACAGGGGTCCTACAATGAGCAGTTCTTC
CASNKQGSYNEQFF
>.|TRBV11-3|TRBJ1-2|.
TGTGCCAGCAGCCGGAAGGGGGCTAACTATGGCTACACCTTC
CASSRKGANYGYTF
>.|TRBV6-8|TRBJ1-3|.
TGTGCCAGCAGATGGGACCAGAGCTCTGGAAACACCATATATTTT
CASRWDQSSGNTIYF
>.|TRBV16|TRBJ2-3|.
TGTGCCAGCAGCGAATCGGGGGCGCCAGATACGCAGTATTTT
CASSESGAPDTQYF
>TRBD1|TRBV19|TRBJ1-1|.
TGTGCCAGTATTGGGGACAGAGTTGGCAAGAACACTGAAGCTTTCTTT
CASIGDRVGKNTEAFF
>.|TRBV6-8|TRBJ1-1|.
TGTGCCAGCTTATATTACGGCACTGAAGCTTTCTTT
CASLYYGTEAFF
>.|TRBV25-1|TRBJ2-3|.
TGTGCCAGCCGAGGGTGGACAGATACGCAGTATTTT
CASRGWTDTQYF
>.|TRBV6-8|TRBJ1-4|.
TGTGCCGCCGGTCCGCTTTCAACTAATGAAAAACTGTTTTTT
CAAGPLSTNEKLFF
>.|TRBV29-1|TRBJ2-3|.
TGCAGCGTTGAATATCACGGTGTTTGGGCTAGCACAGATACGCAGTATTTT
CSVEYHGVWASTDTQYF
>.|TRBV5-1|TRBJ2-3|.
TGCGCCAGCAGTTACTCCGGGACTAGCACAGATACGCAGTATTTT
CASSYSGTSTDTQYF
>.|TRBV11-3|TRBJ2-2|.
TGTGCCAGCAGCTTAGGGCAGTTCACCGGGGAGCTGTTTTTT
CASSLGQFTGELFF
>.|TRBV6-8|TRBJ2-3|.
TGTGCCAGCAGTTACACGGACCGCACAGATACGCAGTATTTT
CASSYTDRTDTQYF
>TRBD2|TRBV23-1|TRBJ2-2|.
TGCGCCAGCAGCCGCGATGCTAGCGGCCCTTACACCGGGGAGCTGTTTTTT
CASSRDASGPYTGELFF
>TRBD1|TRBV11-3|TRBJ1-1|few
TGTGCCAGCAGCTCCCGGGACAGGGACCCTGAAGCTTTCTTT
CASSSRDRDPEAFF
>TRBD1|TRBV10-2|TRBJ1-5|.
TGCGCCAGCGGGACAGGGAATCTTCAGCCCCAGCATTTT
CASGTGNLQPQHF
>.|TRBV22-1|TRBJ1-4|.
TGTGCCAGCAGTTTAATGGTGTCAGGGGGTGAAAAACTGTTTTTT
CASSLMVSGGEKLFF
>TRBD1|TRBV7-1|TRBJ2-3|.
TGTGCCAGCAGCCCCGAGACAGGGTACTTCACAGATACGCAGTATTTT
CASSPETGYFTDTQYF
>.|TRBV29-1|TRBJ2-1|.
TGCAGCGTTGCCAGCCGTCTCGCAGATGAGCAGTTCTTC
CSVASRLADEQFF
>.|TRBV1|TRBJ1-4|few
TGCGCCAGCAGCCAAGAGGGGACAGGGGATGAAAAACTGTTTTTT
CASSQEGTGDEKLFF